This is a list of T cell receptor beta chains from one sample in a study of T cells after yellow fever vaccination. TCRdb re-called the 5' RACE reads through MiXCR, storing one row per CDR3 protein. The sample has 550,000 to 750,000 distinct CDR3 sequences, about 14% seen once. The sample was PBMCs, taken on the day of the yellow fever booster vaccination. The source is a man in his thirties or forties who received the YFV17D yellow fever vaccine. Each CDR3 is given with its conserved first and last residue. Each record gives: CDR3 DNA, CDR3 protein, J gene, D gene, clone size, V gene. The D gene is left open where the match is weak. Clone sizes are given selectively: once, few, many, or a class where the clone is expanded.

CDR3nt: TGTGCCAGCAGCGTACAGACAGGAGGTACTGAAGCTTTCTTT; CDR3aa: CASSVQTGGTEAFF; j_gene: TRBJ1-1; d_gene: NA; abundance: NA; v_gene: TRBV9
CDR3nt: TGTGCCAGTAGTACGATGAGTCCGGGCCAGGGGAACACTGAAGCTTTCTTT; CDR3aa: CASSTMSPGQGNTEAFF; j_gene: TRBJ1-1; d_gene: NA; abundance: few; v_gene: TRBV19
CDR3nt: TGTGCCACCCAAGGGGACAGTAATCAGCCCCAGCATTTT; CDR3aa: CATQGDSNQPQHF; j_gene: TRBJ1-5; d_gene: TRBD1; abundance: few; v_gene: TRBV24-1
CDR3nt: TGCAGTGCGGGGGACAGCCTTAATTCACCCCTCCACTTT; CDR3aa: CSAGDSLNSPLHF; j_gene: TRBJ1-6; d_gene: TRBD1; abundance: NA; v_gene: TRBV20-1
CDR3nt: TGTGCCACCTGGACCCTGGGTGTTAGGGGCTACACCTTC; CDR3aa: CATWTLGVRGYTF; j_gene: TRBJ1-2; d_gene: NA; abundance: few; v_gene: TRBV27
CDR3nt: TGTGCCAGCAGTTACGGAAATCCGGGACCTTCGGGATACTCCTACGAGCAGTACTTC; CDR3aa: CASSYGNPGPSGYSYEQYF; j_gene: TRBJ2-7; d_gene: NA; abundance: NA; v_gene: TRBV6-5
CDR3nt: TGCAGTGCCCTAATCCGGGACGGAAACTATGGCTACACCTTC; CDR3aa: CSALIRDGNYGYTF; j_gene: TRBJ1-2; d_gene: NA; abundance: NA; v_gene: TRBV20-1
CDR3nt: TGTGCCAGCAGCCGGCGGGGGGACTATGGCTACACCTTC; CDR3aa: CASSRRGDYGYTF; j_gene: TRBJ1-2; d_gene: NA; abundance: few; v_gene: TRBV6-1
CDR3nt: TGTGCCATCGCGGCTACTTACGAGCAGTACTTC; CDR3aa: CAIAATYEQYF; j_gene: TRBJ2-7; d_gene: NA; abundance: few; v_gene: TRBV10-3
CDR3nt: TGTGCCAGCAGCTCTGACAGAACTTGGTCCGAGCAGTACTTC; CDR3aa: CASSSDRTWSEQYF; j_gene: TRBJ2-7; d_gene: NA; abundance: NA; v_gene: TRBV5-4
CDR3nt: TGTGCCAGCAGCTGGGGCCAAGCGGGAGGTCATAATGAGCAGTTCTTC; CDR3aa: CASSWGQAGGHNEQFF; j_gene: TRBJ2-1; d_gene: TRBD2; abundance: NA; v_gene: TRBV7-2
CDR3nt: TGTGCCAGCAGCCCGGGACTTCAGCCACAAGAGACCCAGTACTTC; CDR3aa: CASSPGLQPQETQYF; j_gene: TRBJ2-5; d_gene: NA; abundance: few; v_gene: TRBV9